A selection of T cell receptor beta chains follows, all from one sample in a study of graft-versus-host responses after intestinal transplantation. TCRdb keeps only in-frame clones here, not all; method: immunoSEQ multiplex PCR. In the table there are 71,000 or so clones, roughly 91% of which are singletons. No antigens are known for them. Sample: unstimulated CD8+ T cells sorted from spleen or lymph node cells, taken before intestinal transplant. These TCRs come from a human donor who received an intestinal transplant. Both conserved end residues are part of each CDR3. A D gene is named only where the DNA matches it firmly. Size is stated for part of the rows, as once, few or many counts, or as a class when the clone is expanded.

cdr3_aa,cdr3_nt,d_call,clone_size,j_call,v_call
CASSLDLEGGYGYTF,TGTGCCAGCAGCTTAGATCTTGAGGGTGGCTATGGCTACACCTTC,-,few,TRBJ1-2,TRBV11-2
CASSEDGPSYEQYF,TGTGCCAGCAGCGAGGATGGCCCTTCCTACGAGCAGTACTTC,-,once,TRBJ2-7,TRBV28
CASRTTPLAEQFF,TGTGCCAGTAGAACGACCCCACTAGCGGAGCAGTTCTTC,TRBD2,-,TRBJ2-1,TRBV19
CASSLGTTGFEIDDGYTF,TGTGCCAGCAGCTTAGGAACGACAGGATTCGAGATTGACGATGGCTACACCTTC,-,-,TRBJ1-2,TRBV13
CASSQSGTYYGYTF,TGTGCCAGCAGCCAAAGCGGGACATACTATGGCTACACCTTC,-,-,TRBJ1-2,TRBV4-2
CASSWGATTSGNYEQYF,TGTGCCAGCAGCTGGGGCGCTACGACTAGCGGGAACTACGAGCAGTACTTC,TRBD2,-,TRBJ2-7,TRBV5-4
CASRPGGLIPVAFF,TGTGCCAGCAGACCGGGGGGACTAATACCCGTAGCTTTCTTT,-,-,TRBJ1-1,TRBV6-6
CASSLGGNYGYTF,TGTGCCAGCAGCTTGGGGGGGAACTATGGCTACACCTTC,-,-,TRBJ1-2,TRBV7-9
CASSQVGGPNTEAFF,TGCGCCAGCAGCCAAGTGGGAGGCCCAAACACTGAAGCTTTCTTT,-,-,TRBJ1-1,TRBV4-1
CASSPLGASPLHF,TGCGCCAGCAGCCCCCTGGGGGCATCACCCCTCCACTTT,-,-,TRBJ1-6,TRBV4-1
CSARGGYEQYF,TGCAGTGCTAGGGGGGGCTACGAGCAGTACTTC,-,few,TRBJ2-7,TRBV20-1
CASSPRQAMNTEAFF,TGTGCCAGCAGCCCTCGGCAGGCCATGAACACTGAAGCTTTCTTT,-,once,TRBJ1-1,TRBV9
CASSLVAPGNTIYF,TGTGCCAGCAGCTTAGTGGCACCTGGAAACACCATATATTTT,-,-,TRBJ1-3,TRBV11-2
CATSPEGRENTEAFF,TGTGCCACCAGCCCTGAGGGAAGGGAGAACACTGAAGCTTTCTTT,-,-,TRBJ1-1,TRBV15
CASSLSPDSGYYEQYF,TGTGCCAGCAGCTTGTCTCCAGACAGTGGATACTACGAGCAGTACTTC,-,once,TRBJ2-7,TRBV5-5
CASSLEGELNYGYTF,TGTGCCAGCAGCTTGGAAGGCGAACTAAACTATGGCTACACCTTC,-,-,TRBJ1-2,TRBV5-4
CASSSAGQGVTEAFF,TGTGCCAGCAGTTCCGCGGGACAGGGGGTCACTGAAGCTTTCTTT,TRBD1,-,TRBJ1-1,TRBV6-5
CASSFGQGGDEQFF,TGTGCCAGCAGCTTCGGACAGGGGGGCGATGAGCAGTTCTTC,TRBD1,-,TRBJ2-1,TRBV13
CASSVAGSNEQFF,TGTGCCAGCAGCGTAGCCGGGTCCAATGAGCAGTTCTTC,-,-,TRBJ2-1,TRBV9
CASTGIGGLGNEQFF,TGCGCCAGCACGGGCATAGGGGGCCTAGGCAATGAGCAGTTCTTC,TRBD1,-,TRBJ2-1,TRBV4-1
CASSPGGTNTEAFF,TGTGCCAGCAGCCCTGGGGGCACGAACACTGAAGCTTTCTTT,-,-,TRBJ1-1,TRBV5-6
CASSVQDKTYEQYF,TGTGCCAGCAGCGTACAAGACAAAACCTACGAGCAGTACTTC,-,-,TRBJ2-7,TRBV9
CASSLLAGGLSDTQYF,TGTGCCAGCAGTTTGTTAGCGGGGGGGCTCTCAGATACGCAGTATTTT,TRBD2,-,TRBJ2-3,TRBV27
CASSLAPGRAYEQYF,TGTGCCAGCAGCTTAGCCCCAGGCCGAGCCTACGAGCAGTACTTC,-,once,TRBJ2-7,TRBV7-6
CASSEDRDFYEQYF,TGTGCCAGCAGTGAAGACAGGGATTTCTACGAGCAGTACTTC,-,once,TRBJ2-7,TRBV6-1
CASSLLEGEQFF,TGTGCCAGCAGCTTATTAGAGGGTGAGCAGTTCTTC,-,-,TRBJ2-1,TRBV7-6